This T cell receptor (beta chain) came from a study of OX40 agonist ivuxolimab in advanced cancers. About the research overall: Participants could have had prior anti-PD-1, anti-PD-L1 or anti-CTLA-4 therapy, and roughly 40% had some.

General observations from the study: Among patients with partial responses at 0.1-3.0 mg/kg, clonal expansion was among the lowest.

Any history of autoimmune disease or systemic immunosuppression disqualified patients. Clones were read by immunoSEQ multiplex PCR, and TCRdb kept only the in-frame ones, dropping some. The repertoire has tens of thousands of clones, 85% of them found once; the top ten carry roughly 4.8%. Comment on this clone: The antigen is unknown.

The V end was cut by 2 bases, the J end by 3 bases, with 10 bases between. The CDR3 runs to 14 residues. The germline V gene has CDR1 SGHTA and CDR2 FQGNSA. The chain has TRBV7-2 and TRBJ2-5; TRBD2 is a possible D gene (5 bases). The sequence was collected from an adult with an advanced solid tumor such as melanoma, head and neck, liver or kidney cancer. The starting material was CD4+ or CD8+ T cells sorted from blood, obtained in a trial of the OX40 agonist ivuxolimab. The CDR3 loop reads CASSLSSGEETQYF. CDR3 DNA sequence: TGTGCCAGCAGCTTAAGCTCCGGGGAAGAGACCCAGTACTTC.